These 24 T cell receptor beta chains share one sample of origin, sequenced in a study of T cell repertoires in cytomegalovirus infection. TCRdb called the reads again in MiXCR, with one record for every CDR3 protein. This sample has some 170,000 distinct CDR3 sequences, with about 18% found just once. Specimen: CD8+ T cells from PBMCs. The receptors derive from a human donor in good health (CMV status not recorded). Some clones in this sample may be carry-over from other donors' samples.

This clonotype was detected only a few times. The chain combines TRBV20-1 with TRBJ1-2; 9 bases are a match to TRBD1. The CDR3 has 14 residues. Germline CDR1 and CDR2: DFQATT and SNEGSKA (reference sequence). Unmatched junction bases numbered 4, after V lost 4 bases and J lost 1 base. The CDR3 loop reads CSATGTGINYGYTF. Written as DNA, the CDR3 is TGCAGTGCTACCGGGACAGGGATTAACTATGGCTACACCTTC.

This clonotype was seen repeatedly, ten times or more. V and J are TRBV7-2 and TRBJ2-7; D remains unclear. With 3 bases removed from V and 3 bases from J, the gap between germline ends came to 12 bases. This CDR3 spans 14 amino acids. CDR1 and CDR2 from the germline V gene are SGHTA and FQGNSA. The CDR3 spells CASSLGRDGYEQYF. Written as DNA, the CDR3 is TGTGCCAGCAGCTTGGGTAGGGATGGCTACGAGCAGTACTTC.

A few counts support this clonotype. This rearrangement joins TRBV7-8 to TRBJ2-6; 9 bases align to TRBD1. Germline loops: CDR1 SGHVS, CDR2 FQNEAQ. The CDR3 extends over 18 amino acids. Losses at the gene ends were 5 bases for V and 0 bases for J; bases not matched to a gene: 8. The CDR3 here is CASSVGQGPLSGANVLTF. The CDR3 nucleotides are TGTGCCAGCAGCGTCGGACAGGGGCCCCTCTCTGGGGCCAACGTCCTGACTTTC.

This chain joins TRBV3-1 and TRBJ2-3; D gene ambiguous. V was cut by 1 base and J by 2 bases, with 16 bases left in between. The CDR3 spans 17 residues. Germline V gene lookup returns CDR1 LGHDT and CDR2 YNNKEL (reference sequence). CDR3 sequence reads: CASSQGFTPSYTDTQYF. CDR3 bases: TGTGCCAGCAGCCAAGGGTTCACACCCTCGTACACAGATACGCAGTATTTT.

This clonotype was seen a few times. The chain uses TRBV14 and TRBJ1-2, with D perhaps TRBD1 (5 bases). The length of the CDR3 is 13 residues. V was cut by 1 base and J by 7 bases, with 10 bases left in between. From germline, CDR1 is SGHDN and CDR2 FVKESK. The CDR3 DNA is TGTGCCAGCAGCCAAGTGAGAAGGGGTGGCTACACCTTC. Amino acids: CASSQVRRGGYTF.

J is TRBJ2-1 and V is TRBV27, with a weak D call TRBD1 (5 bases). The CDR3 loop spans 14 amino acids. Germline CDR1 and CDR2: MNHEY and SMNVEV (reference sequence). V dropped 4 bases and J dropped 13 bases, with 20 bases sitting between them. CDR3 loop: CASSSPDSLKVQFF. The DNA for the CDR3 is TGTGCCAGCAGTTCCCCTGACAGTCTAAAGGTACAGTTCTTC.

This clonotype was recorded a few times. V is TRBV29-1 and J is TRBJ1-2, with D perhaps TRBD1 (5 bases). Trimming took 2 bases from V and 4 from J, leaving 20 bases between them. This CDR3 comprises 16 residues. Germline V gives CDR1 SQVTM, CDR2 ANQGSEA. CDR3 loop: CSVELVDARTIYGYTF. The CDR3 DNA reads as TGCAGCGTTGAATTAGTTGACGCGCGGACAATCTATGGCTACACCTTC.

This clonotype was counted only a few times. The CDR3 nucleotides are TGTGCCAGCAGTTTAGGGATTAACACTGAAGCTTTCTTT. Amino acids: CASSLGINTEAFF. The V call is TRBV12-3 or TRBV12-4, the J call TRBJ1-1; D uncertain. V was clipped by 1 base and J by 2 bases, with 5 bases between them. The CDR3 is 13 amino acids.

This clonotype was found a few times. The J gene is TRBJ2-3, the V gene TRBV11-1; D unresolved. V lost 5 bases and J 4 bases, leaving 16 bases between the germline ends. The CDR3 runs to 15 residues. CDR1 and CDR2 from the germline V gene are SGHAT and FQDESV (reference sequence). CDR3 DNA: TGTGCCAGCAGCCCCCCTGAGCTGAGTCCAGATACGCAGTATTTT. Translation gives CASSPPELSPDTQYF.

The genes are TRBV7-2 and TRBJ2-7; D remains ambiguous. Trimming cost V 0 bases and J 0 bases, with 15 bases left between them. The CDR3 sequence is 17 residues long. Germline V CDR1 and CDR2: SGHTA, FQGNSA. The CDR3 nucleotides read TGTGCCAGCAGCTTAGCCCCAGGCAGGTCAAGCTCCTACGAGCAGTACTTC. Its translation: CASSLAPGRSSSYEQYF.

This clonotype came up a few times. V gene TRBV12-3 or TRBV12-4 combines with J gene TRBJ2-5, with TRBD1 identical over 9 bases. V lost 4 bases, J lost 2 bases, and 5 bases stayed unmatched. The CDR3 covers 15 residues. The CDR3 sequence is CASSSWDRVQETQYF. CDR3 nucleotides: TGTGCCAGCAGTTCCTGGGACAGGGTGCAAGAGACCCAGTACTTC.

The genes are TRBV12-3 or TRBV12-4 and TRBJ1-2, with a possible D match to TRBD1 (5 bases). The CDR3 contains 15 residues. Trimming took off 7 bases at V and 6 bases at J, with 21 bases between the two ends. CDR3: CASTLRTPGRDGYTF. The CDR3 DNA sequence: TGTGCCAGCACCCTCCGGACCCCGGGGCGGGATGGCTACACCTTC.

The chain couples TRBV11-3 to TRBJ2-2; perhaps TRBD1 as D (6 bases). The CDR3 covers 16 residues. V was cut by 4 bases and J by 5 bases, with 17 bases left in between. Germline assignment: CDR1 SGHNT and CDR2 YENEEA. The CDR3 reads CASSSALTGYTGELFF. The CDR3 nucleotides read TGTGCCAGCAGCTCAGCCTTAACAGGGTATACCGGGGAGCTGTTTTTT. The full variable domain, completed using reference TRBV11-3 and TRBJ2-2, is EAGVVQSPRYKIIEKKQPVAFWCNPISGHNTLYWYLQNLGQGPELLIRYENEEAVDDSQLPKDRFSAERLKGVDSTLKIQPAELGDSAVYLCASSSALTGYTGELFFGEGSRLTVL.

Regarding this clonotype: The germline gene is not matched at one end of the junction; a read error may be the cause. The chain joins TRBV5-1 to TRBJ2-5; unclear D gene. The germline V gene has CDR1 SGHRS and CDR2 YFSETQ. This CDR3 has 8 amino acids. This CDR3 is CASRTNNF. The CDR3 DNA reads TGCGCCAGCAGGACAAACAACTTC.

This chain connects TRBV27 to TRBJ2-7, with a possible D match to TRBD1 (6 bases). V was clipped by 8 bases and J by 7 bases, with 21 bases between them. Germline CDR1 is MNHEY and CDR2 is SMNVEV (reference sequence). The CDR3 covers 14 residues. This chain's CDR3 is CASGPQGTPREQYF. DNA for the CDR3: TGTGCCAGCGGGCCCCAGGGGACCCCTCGTGAGCAGTACTTC.

The chain joins TRBV7-9 to TRBJ1-5; D gene ambiguous. V gave up 8 bases and J gave up 5 bases, with 13 bases separating them. CDR1 and CDR2 from the germline V gene are SEHNR and FQNEAQ (reference sequence). The CDR3 runs 13 residues. The CDR3 nucleotides read TGTGCCAGCGGTCCAGGAGGCGATCAGCCCCAGCATTTT. Its protein is CASGPGGDQPQHF.

About this clonotype: A read error may produce the germline difference seen at one junction end. This chain links TRBV6-2 or TRBV6-3 with TRBJ1-2; D unclear. The CDR3 loop spans 12 amino acids. The V gene's germline CDR1 is MNHEY and CDR2 SVGEGT. CDR3 region: CASSYGPMETAF. DNA for the CDR3: TGTGCCAGCAGTTACGGCCCCATGGAGACTGCCTTC.

This clonotype turned up a few times. The chain couples TRBV28 to TRBJ1-1; D is ambiguous. CDR1 and CDR2 (germline): MDHEN, SYDVKM. This CDR3 spans 14 amino acids. The ends were cut back, 3 bases at V and 0 bases at J, with 8 bases in the middle. CDR3 amino acids: CASSFQAMNTEAFF. In nucleotides, the CDR3 is TGTGCCAGCAGTTTTCAGGCGATGAACACTGAAGCTTTCTTT.

This clonotype was picked up a small number of times. This chain uses TRBV15 with TRBJ1-1; the D is unclear. Trimming removed 2 bases from V and 4 bases from J, with 5 bases in between. The V gene's germline CDR1 is LNHNV and CDR2 YYDKDF (reference sequence). The CDR3 consists of 12 residues. CDR3 loop: CATSRKATEAFF. The CDR3 nucleotides read TGTGCCACCAGCAGAAAAGCCACTGAAGCTTTCTTT.

The V gene is TRBV6-5, the J gene TRBJ1-1; 9 bases are shared with TRBD1. The J segment lost 4 bases and the V segment lost 2 bases, leaving 5 bases of the junction unmatched. The CDR3 runs 15 residues. Germline values: CDR1 MNHEY, CDR2 SVGAGI. The CDR3 here is CASSYTLQGATEAFF. The CDR3 nucleotides are TGTGCCAGCAGTTACACTTTACAGGGGGCCACTGAAGCTTTCTTT.

This clonotype was seen a few times. The CDR3 spells CASSPDGDRETQYF. Here the CDR3 DNA reads TGTGCCAGCAGCCCTGACGGGGACCGAGAGACCCAGTACTTC. This chain links TRBV7-2 with TRBJ2-5; D may correspond to TRBD1 or TRBD2 (5 bases each). Trimming stripped 5 bases from V and 4 bases from J, with 14 bases between. From germline, CDR1 is SGHTA and CDR2 FQGNSA. The CDR3 extends over 14 amino acids.

This clonotype was counted between two and nine times. This chain's CDR3 is CASSLVGGGGILTGNIQYF. CDR3 nucleotide sequence: TGTGCCAGCAGCTTAGTGGGAGGGGGCGGTATCCTAACCGGAAACATTCAGTACTTC. The chain has TRBV7-2 and TRBJ2-4; D could derive from TRBD1 or TRBD2 (7 bases each). V dropped 1 base and J dropped 6 bases, with 25 bases sitting between them. CDR3 length: 19 amino acids. Germline V gene sequence: CDR1 SGHTA, CDR2 FQGNSA.

The chain links TRBV4-2 to TRBJ1-1; D unclear. Germline V lookup: CDR1 LGHNA, CDR2 YNFKEQ. This CDR3 region has 13 residues. Deletions cut 0 bases from V and 5 bases from J, with 7 bases between. Here the CDR3 reads CASSQEGLTEAFF. As DNA, the CDR3 is TGTGCCAGCAGCCAAGAGGGTTTGACTGAAGCTTTCTTT.

The V gene is TRBV10-3, the J gene TRBJ2-3; no definite D call. CDR1 is ENHRY and CDR2 is SYGVKD in the germline V gene. V was clipped by 2 bases and J by 6 bases, with 6 bases between them. The CDR3 is 12 residues long. The CDR3, as DNA: TGTGCCATCAGTGAGGCCGCGGATACGCAGTATTTT. This translates into CAISEAADTQYF.